The 8 T cell receptor beta chains given below trace back to one sample, sequenced in a study of CD8 T cells in ankylosing spondylitis. These TCRs are of unknown antigen specificity. Study findings and constraints: Apparently characteristic of ankylosing spondylitis blood was a TCR beta motif (about eight highly homologous variants).

TCRdb processed the 5' RACE reads anew with MiXCR; each CDR3 protein has one entry. The sample contains 700,000 or so distinct CDR3 sequences, 15% to 20% of which appear only once. Material for sequencing was blood, either unsorted or a sorted T cell fraction (not recorded which). These TCRs come from a male donor with ankylosing spondylitis.

To note about this clonotype: It may be a read error: a sequence one base away is much more abundant. The chain is built from TRBV28 and TRBJ2-7; 7 bases agree with TRBD1. CDR1 and CDR2 (germline): MDHEN, SYDVKM. The CDR3 sequence is 12 residues long. V dropped 6 bases and J dropped 3; count of bases not matched to a gene: 2. CDR3 amino acids: CASRYRGYEQYF. The CDR3 coding sequence is TGTGCCAGCAGGTACAGGGGCTACGAGCAGTACTTC.

This clonotype was seen a handful of times. This chain connects TRBV27 to TRBJ2-3; 7 nucleotides match TRBD2. Looked up from germline, CDR1 is MNHEY and CDR2 is SMNVEV (reference sequence). This CDR3 comprises 16 residues. The J segment lost 0 bases and the V segment lost 5 bases, leaving 8 bases of the junction unmatched. The chain's CDR3 is CASSLAAQGSTDTQYF. DNA for the CDR3: TGTGCCAGCAGTCTAGCGGCGCAGGGTAGCACAGATACGCAGTATTTT.

The chain combines TRBV5-5 with TRBJ1-6; no clear D. From germline, CDR1 is SGHKS and CDR2 YYEKEE (reference sequence). The V gene lost 0 bases and the J gene lost 3 bases, with 10 bases spanning the gap. The CDR3 is 16 residues long. The CDR3 sequence: CASSLAMDGYNSPLHF. CDR3 DNA sequence: TGTGCCAGCAGCTTGGCCATGGACGGCTATAATTCACCCCTCCACTTT. The full variable domain, rest sourced from reference TRBV5-5 and TRBJ1-6, is DAGVTQSPTHLIKTRGQQVTLRCSPISGHKSVSWYQQVLGQGPQFIFQYYEKEERGRGNFPDRFSARQFPNYSSELNVNALLLGDSALYLCASSLAMDGYNSPLHFGNGTRLTVT.

This rearrangement joins TRBV9 to TRBJ2-1; no clear D. Trimming took 2 bases from V and 6 from J, leaving 6 bases between them. The CDR3 runs 12 residues. CDR1 is SGDLS, CDR2 YYNGEE, per germline. This chain's CDR3 is CASSVAGNEQFF. The DNA of the CDR3 is TGTGCCAGCAGCGTGGCCGGCAATGAGCAGTTCTTC.

This clonotype was seen a few times. The chain is built from TRBV29-1 and TRBJ2-1; D ambiguous. This CDR3 contains 14 residues. V lost 5 bases and J 2 bases, leaving 13 bases between the germline ends. CDR1 and CDR2 from the germline V gene are SQVTM and ANQGSEA. The DNA of the CDR3 is TGCAGCGTTCTCTCGGACGCTACCTACAATGAGCAGTTCTTC. Its translation: CSVLSDATYNEQFF.

This clonotype was detected a few times. The gene calls are TRBV12-3 or TRBV12-4 and TRBJ1-1; the D gene is possibly TRBD1 (6 bases). CDR3 size: 22 residues. Trimming stripped 3 bases from V and 0 bases from J, with 32 bases between. CDR3: CASSFTSWGGQLPSHMNTEAFF. The DNA of the CDR3 is TGTGCCAGCAGTTTCACTTCTTGGGGGGGGCAGTTACCATCACACATGAACACTGAAGCTTTCTTT.

The J gene is TRBJ2-7, the V gene TRBV20-1; 13 positions agree with TRBD2. Germline lookup yields CDR1 DFQATT and CDR2 SNEGSKA (reference sequence). V lost 6 bases and J lost 3; bases outside the gene matches: 5. This CDR3 is 14 amino acids long. This chain's CDR3 is CSARLAGGNYEQYF. CDR3 nucleotides: TGCAGTGCCAGACTAGCGGGGGGCAACTACGAGCAGTACTTC.

The chain couples TRBV28 to TRBJ2-7; 8 bases align to TRBD2. The CDR3 loop spans 16 amino acids. The V gene's germline CDR1 is MDHEN and CDR2 SYDVKM. After removal of 2 bases from V and 4 bases from J, the junction contained 10 bases not matched to a gene. CDR3 DNA sequence: TGTGCCAGCAGTTTAGCGGGACTAGGGGCGCTATACGAGCAGTACTTC. Its translation: CASSLAGLGALYEQYF.